Presented here are 31 T cell receptor beta chains from one specimen sequenced in a study of CXCR3-negative and CXCR3-positive naive CD8 T cells. Antigen specificity for these receptors is unknown. The TRB libraries of cDNA were built by UMI-labeled 5' RACE. TCRdb reworked the 5' RACE reads into one entry per CDR3 protein, no DNA. The specimen's table records about 60,000 distinct CDR3 sequences. Study-level results: CXCR3-positive naive cells carried more hydrophobic TRB CDR3s than CXCR3-negative naive cells did.

The sample consisted of naive CXCR3+ CD8+ T cells from blood. Sample subset: CD45RO-CCR7+CD27+CD95- naive CD8+ T cells expressing CXCR3 (TNR3+). Source of these receptors: a human donor in good health. Some clones in this sample may be carry-over from other donors' samples.

The chain couples TRBV7-3 to TRBJ1-2; the TRBD1 assignment by TCRdb is unverifiable without DNA. The CDR3 runs to 15 residues. Per the germline V gene, CDR1 is SGHTA and CDR2 is FQGTGA. The CDR3 here is CASSFSRTGNYGYTF. Full variable domain (rest looked up from reference TRBV7-3 and TRBJ1-2): GAGVSQTPSNKVTEKGKYVELRCDPISGHTALYWYRQSLGQGPEFLIYFQGTGAADDSGLPNDRFFAVRPEGSVSTLKIQRTERGDSAVYLCASSFSRTGNYGYTFGSGTRLTVV.

The chain has TRBV7-9 and TRBJ1-3. The CDR3 extends over 16 amino acids. The germline V gene has CDR1 SEHNR and CDR2 FQNEAQ (reference sequence). The CDR3 region is CASSLVQEKSGNTIYF.

The CDR3 sequence: CASSSDSVGEKLFF. The chain carries TRBV7-9 and TRBJ1-4; the D gene TCRdb calls, TRBD1, cannot be checked with no DNA. Germline V gene sequence: CDR1 SEHNR, CDR2 FQNEAQ (reference sequence). The CDR3 totals 14 residues.

The chain uses TRBV11-2 and TRBJ1-2. Germline V gives CDR1 SGHAT, CDR2 FQNNGV. The CDR3 has 15 residues. CDR3 sequence: CASSLDGQSGFDYTF. Drawing the rest from reference TRBV11-2 and TRBJ1-2, the complete variable domain is EAGVAQSPRYKIIEKRQSVAFWCNPISGHATLYWYQQILGQGPKLLIQFQNNGVVDDSQLPKDRFSAERLKGVDSTLKIQPAKLEDSAVYLCASSLDGQSGFDYTFGSGTRLTVV.

According to its frequency, this clonotype is medium-sized. The chain employs TRBV29-1 and TRBJ1-2; TCRdb's assignment of TRBD1 cannot be checked, as there is no DNA. From germline, CDR1 is SQVTM and CDR2 ANQGSEA. The CDR3 sequence is 14 residues long. The CDR3 spells CSVRTGAISDGYTF.

The rearrangement uses TRBV20-1 and TRBJ2-1. This CDR3 region has 12 residues. CDR1 is DFQATT, CDR2 SNEGSKA, per germline (reference sequence). CDR3 residues: CSARGTDNEQFF.

The V gene is TRBV7-9, the J gene TRBJ1-2; TCRdb picks TRBD1, but there is no DNA to check that call. From germline, CDR1 is SEHNR and CDR2 FQNEAQ (reference sequence). This CDR3 spans 14 amino acids. The CDR3: CSSSLALTEYGYTF.

This chain connects TRBV6-5 to TRBJ2-3; checking the TCRdb D call of TRBD1 is not possible without DNA. The CDR3 totals 15 residues. In germline, CDR1 is MNHEY, CDR2 SVGAGI. The CDR3 sequence: CASSYFQGADDTQYF.

The chain recombines TRBV4-2 with TRBJ1-4; the TCRdb D gene call, TRBD1, has no DNA to confirm it. This CDR3 region has 16 residues. Germline V gene data show CDR1 as LGHNA and CDR2 as YNFKEQ. The CDR3: CASSAGRGQGNEKLFF.

This chain joins TRBV4-3 and TRBJ1-4; TCRdb's D call of TRBD1 is untestable without DNA. Germline loops: CDR1 LGHNA, CDR2 YSLEER. This CDR3 contains 20 residues. CDR3: CASSQIGQSFSEATDEKLLF.

The chain employs TRBV13 and TRBJ2-7; TCRdb lists TRBD1, though no DNA is available to test this call. This CDR3 is 15 amino acids long. Germline-derived CDR1 and CDR2 are PRHDT and FYEKMQ (reference sequence). The CDR3 is CASSSPGQGVYEQYF. The whole variable domain, filled in from reference TRBV13 and TRBJ2-7, reads AAGVIQSPRHLIKEKRETATLKCYPIPRHDTVYWYQQGPGQDPQFLISFYEKMQSDKGSIPDRFSAQQFSDYHSELNMSSLELGDSALYFCASSSPGQGVYEQYFGPGTRLTVT.

V usage is TRBV6-5 and J usage is TRBJ2-3; TCRdb gives TRBD1 as the D gene, but with no DNA this cannot be confirmed. From germline, CDR1 is MNHEY and CDR2 SVGAGI. This CDR3 spans 15 amino acids. This CDR3 reads CASSYSGVWTDTQYF.

The J gene is TRBJ2-7, the V gene TRBV5-6; the D call from TCRdb, TRBD1, cannot be confirmed without DNA. Per the germline V gene, CDR1 is SGHDT and CDR2 is YYEEEE. The CDR3 totals 16 residues. CDR3: CASSPAGTESSYEQYF.

The CDR3 reads CASSPSRGGEPYNEQFF. The V call is TRBV4-3, the J call TRBJ2-1; the TRBD1 assignment by TCRdb is unverifiable without DNA. This CDR3 has 17 amino acids. The germline CDR1 and CDR2 sequences are LGHNA and YSLEER.

This chain connects TRBV4-2 to TRBJ2-2. The CDR3 runs 16 residues. CDR1 LGHNA and CDR2 YNFKEQ come from the germline V gene. CDR3 amino acids: CASSQGTHANTGELFF.

This chain uses TRBV29-1 with TRBJ2-7. Germline assignment: CDR1 SQVTM and CDR2 ANQGSEA. The length of the CDR3 is 13 residues. CDR3 sequence: CSVETKTTYEQYF.

The chain carries TRBV9 and TRBJ1-1; the TRBD1 assignment by TCRdb is unverifiable without DNA. Germline V lookup: CDR1 SGDLS, CDR2 YYNGEE. The CDR3 contains 15 residues. The CDR3 loop reads CASSVQGFEPSEAFF.

CDR3 sequence: CASSTDDRHQETQYF. This chain uses TRBV27 with TRBJ2-5. Per germline, CDR1 MNHEY and CDR2 SMNVEV (reference sequence). This CDR3 comprises 15 residues.

The V call is TRBV7-2, the J call TRBJ2-7; TCRdb calls TRBD1, which cannot be checked without DNA. The CDR3 is 12 residues long. Germline V gene sequence: CDR1 SGHTA, CDR2 FQGNSA. CDR3: CASSPGGYEQYF.

The genes are TRBV4-1 and TRBJ2-7; TCRdb's D call of TRBD1 is untestable without DNA. Germline lookup yields CDR1 MGHRA and CDR2 YSYEKL. This CDR3 has 15 amino acids. The CDR3 spells CASSQERTTGDEQYF.

The chain uses TRBV27 and TRBJ2-7; the TCRdb call, TRBD2, lacks DNA for checking. Germline CDR1 is MNHEY and CDR2 is SMNVEV (reference sequence). The CDR3 spans 15 residues. The CDR3 is CASRTSGSYTYEQYF.

V usage is TRBV7-2 and J usage is TRBJ2-1; TCRdb outputs TRBD2, but without DNA this stays unchecked. CDR3 length: 13 residues. Looked up from germline, CDR1 is SGHTA and CDR2 is FQGNSA. The CDR3 is CASSLGTANEQFF.

The V call is TRBV29-1, the J call TRBJ1-1. The CDR3 consists of 12 residues. Germline V CDR1 and CDR2: SQVTM, ANQGSEA. The CDR3 spells CSVVGDGTEAFF.

The V call is TRBV10-3, the J call TRBJ2-3; TCRdb selects TRBD1, and the lack of DNA leaves this call unchecked. Germline V gives CDR1 ENHRY, CDR2 SYGVKD. This CDR3 comprises 15 residues. The chain's CDR3 is CATQRPGELTDTQYF.

This chain uses TRBV15 with TRBJ2-7; TCRdb's assignment of TRBD1 cannot be checked, as there is no DNA. This CDR3 region has 14 residues. Per the germline V gene, CDR1 is LNHNV and CDR2 is YYDKDF (reference sequence). The CDR3 reads CATSRTGGTYEQYF.

The CDR3 here is CASRGLADITDTQYF. V usage is TRBV27 and J usage is TRBJ2-3; TCRdb calls TRBD2, which cannot be checked without DNA. The germline gives CDR1 MNHEY, CDR2 SMNVEV (reference sequence). This CDR3 region has 15 residues.

The rearrangement links TRBV7-6 to TRBJ2-7; checking the TCRdb D call of TRBD1 is not possible without DNA. Germline CDR1 is SGHVS and CDR2 is FNYEAQ. The CDR3 is 18 amino acids. CDR3 sequence reads: CASSTEGGWIGGTYEQYF.

The chain couples TRBV5-6 to TRBJ2-7; the TCRdb D gene call, TRBD1, has no DNA to confirm it. The CDR3 has 15 amino acids. Germline CDR1 is SGHDT and CDR2 is YYEEEE. CDR3 residues: CASSLGGLGLYEQYF.

The V and J genes are TRBV9 and TRBJ2-1; the TCRdb call, TRBD2, lacks DNA for checking. Germline lookup yields CDR1 SGDLS and CDR2 YYNGEE. CDR3 length: 16 residues. The chain's CDR3 is CASSVVRTSGNNEQFF.

The chain joins TRBV28 to TRBJ1-4. CDR3 length: 11 residues. Germline CDR1 MDHEN, CDR2 SYDVKM. CDR3 region: CASSLVEKLFF. Filled out from reference TRBV28 and TRBJ1-4, the complete variable domain reads DVKVTQSSRYLVKRTGEKVFLECVQDMDHENMFWYRQDPGLGLRLIYFSYDVKMKEKGDIPEGYSVSREKKERFSLILESASTNQTSMYLCASSLVEKLFFGSGTQLSVL.

The CDR3 spells CASSLAGDGYYEQYF. The genes are TRBV7-2 and TRBJ2-7; without DNA, the TCRdb call of TRBD1 cannot be checked. The CDR3 sequence is 15 residues long. Germline CDR1 and CDR2: SGHTA and FQGNSA. Full variable domain (rest looked up from reference TRBV7-2 and TRBJ2-7): GAGVSQSPSNKVTEKGKDVELRCDPISGHTALYWYRQSLGQGLEFLIYFQGNSAPDKSGLPSDRFSAERTGGSVSTLTIQRTQQEDSAVYLCASSLAGDGYYEQYFGPGTRLTVT.